This T cell receptor (beta chain) was found in a study of blood T cells in healthy people across ages. Whole-study results and caveats: Measured against age, TCR beta diversity per million T cells decreased in a roughly linear manner. Diversity was higher, and naive CD4+ cells more numerous, in long-lived donors than in aged donors.

Researchers collected about 10 milliliters of peripheral blood from every single donor. Combining a sample-barcoded 5' primer with a J-beta primer mix, a second PCR ran for roughly 7 to 12 cycles. With 12 random nucleotides, a template-switch adaptor tagged each individual cDNA molecule. TCRdb re-called the 5' RACE reads through MiXCR, storing one row per CDR3 protein. The repertoire holds hundreds of thousands of distinct CDR3 sequences, with approximately 50% as singletons. Only a few counts were recorded for this clonotype. Its specificity is not known. The CDR3 totals 14 residues. V trimming: 4 bases; J trimming: 1 base; junction bases outside the gene matches: 2. CDR1 SQVTM and CDR2 ANQGSEA come from the germline V gene.

This TCR was sampled from a woman in her sixties or seventies in good health. This sequence joins TRBV29-1 and TRBJ2-3; TRBD1 matches at 10 bases. Sequencing input: blood. CDR3 region: CSVVGQGRTDTQYF. The CDR3 DNA reads as TGCAGCGTTGTGGGACAGGGGCGCACAGATACGCAGTATTTT.